This T cell receptor (beta chain) was recovered during a study of T cell responses to AZD1222 COVID-19 vaccine. The CDR3 loop spans 16 amino acids. V trimming: 0 bases; J trimming: 7 bases; junction bases outside the gene matches: 7. CDR1 MNHEY and CDR2 SVGEGT come from the germline V gene. As to this clone: Its antigen is undetermined.

Whole-study findings and limits: Just a handful of people given AZD1222 tested seropositive at baseline. Once two AZD1222 doses were given, Spike-specific TCR breadth and depth went up. No repertoire was sampled before or during the peak T cell response, only after it.

TCRdb's copy holds only in-frame clones and misses some; the assay was immunoSEQ multiplex PCR. The sample has under 150,000 clones; around 90% are singletons. The sequences come from peripheral blood, collected on day 0 of AZD1222 vaccination. This chain links TRBV6-2 or TRBV6-3 with TRBJ2-2; TRBD2 agrees at 8 bases. The sequence derives from an adult in good health. CDR3 sequence reads: CASSYSGAGGGGELFF. CDR3 in DNA: TGTGCCAGCAGTTACTCGGGGGCGGGGGGCGGCGGGGAGCTGTTTTTT.